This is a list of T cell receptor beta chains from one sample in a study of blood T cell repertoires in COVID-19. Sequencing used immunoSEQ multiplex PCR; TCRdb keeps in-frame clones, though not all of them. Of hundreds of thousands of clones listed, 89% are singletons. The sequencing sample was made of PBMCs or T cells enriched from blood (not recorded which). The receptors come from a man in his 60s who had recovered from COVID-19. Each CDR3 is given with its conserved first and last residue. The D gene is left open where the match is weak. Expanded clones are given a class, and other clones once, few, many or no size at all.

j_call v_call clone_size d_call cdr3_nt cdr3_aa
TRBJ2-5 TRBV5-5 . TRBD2 TGTGCCAGCAGCGCCTATAGCGGGAGAGCAGAGACCCAGTACTTC CASSAYSGRAETQYF
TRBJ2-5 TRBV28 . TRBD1 TGTGCCAGCAGTTCAACCGGGACAGCCGAGACCCAGTACTTC CASSSTGTAETQYF
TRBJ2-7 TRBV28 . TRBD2 TGTGCCAGCAGTTCGGAGACTAGCGGGAGCTCCTACGAGCAGTACTTC CASSSETSGSSYEQYF
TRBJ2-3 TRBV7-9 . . TGTGCCAGCAGCTTATTACCCCAATTACCTGCGAGGGACACAGATACGCAGTATTTT CASSLLPQLPARDTDTQYF
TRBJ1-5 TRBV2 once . TGTGCCAGCAGTGTAATATTAGGAGGTACTAGCAATCAGCCCCAGCATTTT CASSVILGGTSNQPQHF
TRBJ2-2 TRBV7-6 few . TGTGCCAGCAGCTCGGGACACTACACCGGGGAGCTGTTTTTT CASSSGHYTGELFF
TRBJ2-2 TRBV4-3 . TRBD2 TGCGCCAGCAGCCTCCGGAGGGGCCTAGCGGGAGAAGGCACCGGGGAGCTGTTTTTT CASSLRRGLAGEGTGELFF
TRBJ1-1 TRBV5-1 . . TGCGCCAGCAGCTTGGACGGGGGGAACACTGAAGCTTTCTTT CASSLDGGNTEAFF
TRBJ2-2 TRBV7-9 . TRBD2 TGTGCCAGCAGCTTAGCGTACGGGAGGGCCGTCACCGGGGAGCTGTTTTTT CASSLAYGRAVTGELFF
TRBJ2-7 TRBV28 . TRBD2 TGTGCCAGCAGTTTATTCCTAGCGGAGAGCTACGAGCAGTACTTC CASSLFLAESYEQYF
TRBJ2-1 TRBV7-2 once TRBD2 TGTGCCAGCAGCGTACGGACTAGCGGGAGTCTCAATGAGCAGTTCTTC CASSVRTSGSLNEQFF